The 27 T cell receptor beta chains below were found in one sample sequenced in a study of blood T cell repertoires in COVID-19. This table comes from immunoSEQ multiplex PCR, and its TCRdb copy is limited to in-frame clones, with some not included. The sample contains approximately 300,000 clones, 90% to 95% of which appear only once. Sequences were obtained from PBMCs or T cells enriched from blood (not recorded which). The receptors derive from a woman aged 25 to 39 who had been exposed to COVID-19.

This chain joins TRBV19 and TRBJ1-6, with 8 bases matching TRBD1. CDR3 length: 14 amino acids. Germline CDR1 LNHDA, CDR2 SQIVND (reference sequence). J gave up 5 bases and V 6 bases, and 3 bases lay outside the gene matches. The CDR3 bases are TGTGCCAGTAGGCCGACAGGGGATAATTCACCCCTCCACTTT. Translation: CASRPTGDNSPLHF.

The CDR3, as DNA: TGTGCCATCACAGGGACAGCGAACACCGGGGAGCTGTTTTTT. Protein product: CAITGTANTGELFF. This chain joins TRBV10-3 and TRBJ2-2, with 7 bases fitting TRBD1. The CDR3 runs to 14 residues. Looked up from germline, CDR1 is ENHRY and CDR2 is SYGVKD. V lost 7 bases, J lost 0 bases, and 2 bases stayed unmatched.

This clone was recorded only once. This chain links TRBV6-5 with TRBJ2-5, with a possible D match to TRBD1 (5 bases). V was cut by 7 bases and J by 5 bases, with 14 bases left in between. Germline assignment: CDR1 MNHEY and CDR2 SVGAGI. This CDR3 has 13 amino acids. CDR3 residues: CASTLWGAETQYF. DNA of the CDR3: TGTGCCAGCACTCTGTGGGGCGCGGAGACCCAGTACTTC.

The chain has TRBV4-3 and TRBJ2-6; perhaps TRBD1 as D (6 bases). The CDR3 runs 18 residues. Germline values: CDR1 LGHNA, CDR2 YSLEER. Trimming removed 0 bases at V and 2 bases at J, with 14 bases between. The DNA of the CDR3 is TGCGCCAGCAGCCAAGATCCGAGGGCAGGGGCTGGGGCCAACGTCCTGACTTTC. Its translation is CASSQDPRAGAGANVLTF.

The CDR3 DNA follows: TGCGCCAGCAGCTTGAGACTAACCTCGAACACTGAAGCTTTCTTT. Translating gives CASSLRLTSNTEAFF. The chain carries TRBV5-1 and TRBJ1-1; D not resolved. The V end was cut by 1 base, the J end by 1 base, with 11 bases between. Germline lookup yields CDR1 SGHRS and CDR2 YFSETQ. The length of the CDR3 is 15 residues.

CDR3 in DNA: TGTGCCAGCAGCTTAAGGCAAACCGGGACAGATACGCAGTATTTT. It specifies CASSLRQTGTDTQYF. The chain uses TRBV11-2 and TRBJ2-3; D gene unclear. V dropped 2 bases and J dropped 3 bases, with 12 bases sitting between them. This CDR3 has 15 amino acids. CDR1 and CDR2 (germline): SGHAT, FQNNGV.

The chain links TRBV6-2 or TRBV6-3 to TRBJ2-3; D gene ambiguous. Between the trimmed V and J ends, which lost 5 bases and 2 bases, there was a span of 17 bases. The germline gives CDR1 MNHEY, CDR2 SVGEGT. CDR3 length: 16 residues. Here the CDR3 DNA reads TGTGCCAGCAGTCCCCTCGGTAGCCTACTCACAGATACGCAGTATTTT. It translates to CASSPLGSLLTDTQYF.

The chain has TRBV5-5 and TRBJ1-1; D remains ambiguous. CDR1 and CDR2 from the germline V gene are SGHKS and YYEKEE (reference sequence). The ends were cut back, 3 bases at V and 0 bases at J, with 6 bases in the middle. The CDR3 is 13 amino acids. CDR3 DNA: TGTGCCAGCAGCTGGGCAGTGAACACTGAAGCTTTCTTT. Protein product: CASSWAVNTEAFF.

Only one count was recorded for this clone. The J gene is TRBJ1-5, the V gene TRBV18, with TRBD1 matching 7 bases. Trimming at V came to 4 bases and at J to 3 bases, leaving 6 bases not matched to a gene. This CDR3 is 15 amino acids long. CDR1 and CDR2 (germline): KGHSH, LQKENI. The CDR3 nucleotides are TGTGCCAGCTCACGTTTGACAGGGCTCAATCAGCCCCAGCATTTT. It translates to CASSRLTGLNQPQHF.

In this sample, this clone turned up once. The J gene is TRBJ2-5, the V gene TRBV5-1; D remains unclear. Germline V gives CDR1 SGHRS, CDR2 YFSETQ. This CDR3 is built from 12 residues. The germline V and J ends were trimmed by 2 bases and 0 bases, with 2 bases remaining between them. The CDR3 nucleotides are TGCGCCAGCAGCTTCAACCAAGAGACCCAGTACTTC. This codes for CASSFNQETQYF.

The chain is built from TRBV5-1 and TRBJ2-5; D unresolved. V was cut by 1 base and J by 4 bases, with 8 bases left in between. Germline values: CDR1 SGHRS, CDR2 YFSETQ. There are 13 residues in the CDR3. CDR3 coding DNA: TGCGCCAGCAGCTTGTTTGGGCGAGAGACCCAGTACTTC. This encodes CASSLFGRETQYF. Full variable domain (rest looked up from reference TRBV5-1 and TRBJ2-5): KAGVTQTPRYLIKTRGQQVTLSCSPISGHRSVSWYQQTPGQGLQFLFEYFSETQRNKGNFPGRFSGRQFSNSRSEMNVSTLELGDSALYLCASSLFGRETQYFGPGTRLLVL.

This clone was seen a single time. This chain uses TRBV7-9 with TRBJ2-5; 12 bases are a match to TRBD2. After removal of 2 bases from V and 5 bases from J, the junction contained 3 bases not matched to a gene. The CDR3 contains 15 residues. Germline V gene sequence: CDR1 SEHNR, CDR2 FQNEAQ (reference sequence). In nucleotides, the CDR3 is TGTGCCAGCAGCTTACTAGCGGGGGGGTTGGAGACCCAGTACTTC. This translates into CASSLLAGGLETQYF.

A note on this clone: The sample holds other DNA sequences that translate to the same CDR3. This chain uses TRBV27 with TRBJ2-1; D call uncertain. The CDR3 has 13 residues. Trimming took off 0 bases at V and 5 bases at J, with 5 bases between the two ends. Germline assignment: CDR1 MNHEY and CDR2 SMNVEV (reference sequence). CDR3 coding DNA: TGTGCCAGCAGTTTATCATCCGACAATGAGCAGTTCTTC. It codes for CASSLSSDNEQFF.

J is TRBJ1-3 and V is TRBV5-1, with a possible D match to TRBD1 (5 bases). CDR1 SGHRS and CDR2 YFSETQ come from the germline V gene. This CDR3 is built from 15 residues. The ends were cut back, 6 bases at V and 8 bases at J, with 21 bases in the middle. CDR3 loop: CASTSGGNQRDTIYF. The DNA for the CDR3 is TGCGCCAGCACCTCGGGGGGAAACCAAAGGGACACCATATATTTT.

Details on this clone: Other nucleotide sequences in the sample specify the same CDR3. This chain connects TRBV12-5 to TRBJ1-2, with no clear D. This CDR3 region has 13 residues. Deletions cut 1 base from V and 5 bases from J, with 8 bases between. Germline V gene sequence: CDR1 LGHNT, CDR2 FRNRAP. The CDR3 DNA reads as TGTGCTAGTGGTTTGGAGGCCGGGTATGGCTACACCTTC. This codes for CASGLEAGYGYTF.

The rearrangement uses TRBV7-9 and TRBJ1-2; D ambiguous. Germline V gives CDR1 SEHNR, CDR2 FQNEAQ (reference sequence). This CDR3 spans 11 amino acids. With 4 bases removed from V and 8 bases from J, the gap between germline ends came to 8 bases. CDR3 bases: TGTGCCAGCAGCTCCCTAGGAGGCTACACCTTC. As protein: CASSSLGGYTF.

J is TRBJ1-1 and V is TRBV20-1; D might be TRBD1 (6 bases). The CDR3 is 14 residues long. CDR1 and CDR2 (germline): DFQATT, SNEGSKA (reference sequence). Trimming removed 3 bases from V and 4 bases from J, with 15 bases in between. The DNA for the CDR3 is TGCAGTGCTAGTCCCGGCCACAGGGTCACTGAAGCTTTCTTT. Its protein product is CSASPGHRVTEAFF.

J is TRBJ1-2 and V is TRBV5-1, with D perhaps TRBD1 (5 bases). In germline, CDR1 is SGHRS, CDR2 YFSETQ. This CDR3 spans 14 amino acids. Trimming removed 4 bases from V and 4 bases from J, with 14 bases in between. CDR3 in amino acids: CASSAGRPLYGYTF. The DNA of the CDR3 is TGCGCCAGCAGCGCAGGGAGGCCCCTCTATGGCTACACCTTC.

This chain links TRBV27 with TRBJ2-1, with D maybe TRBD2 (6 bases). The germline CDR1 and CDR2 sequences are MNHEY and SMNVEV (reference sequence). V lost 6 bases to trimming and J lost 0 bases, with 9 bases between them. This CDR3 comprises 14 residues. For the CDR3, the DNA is TGTGCCAGCAGACCGGGGGACTCCTACAATGAGCAGTTCTTC. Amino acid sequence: CASRPGDSYNEQFF.

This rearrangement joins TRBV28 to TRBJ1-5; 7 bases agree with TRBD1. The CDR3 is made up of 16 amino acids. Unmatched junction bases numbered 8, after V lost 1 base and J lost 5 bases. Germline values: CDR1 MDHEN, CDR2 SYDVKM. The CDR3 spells CASSLFRGYPHQPQHF. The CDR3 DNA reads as TGTGCCAGCAGTTTATTCAGGGGGTATCCCCATCAGCCCCAGCATTTT.

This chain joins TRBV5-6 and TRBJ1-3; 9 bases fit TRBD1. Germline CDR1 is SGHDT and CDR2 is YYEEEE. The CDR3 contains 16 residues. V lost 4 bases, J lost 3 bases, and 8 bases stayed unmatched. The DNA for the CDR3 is TGTGCCAGCAGCAACGCTGGGACAGGGATTGGAAACACCATATATTTT. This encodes CASSNAGTGIGNTIYF.

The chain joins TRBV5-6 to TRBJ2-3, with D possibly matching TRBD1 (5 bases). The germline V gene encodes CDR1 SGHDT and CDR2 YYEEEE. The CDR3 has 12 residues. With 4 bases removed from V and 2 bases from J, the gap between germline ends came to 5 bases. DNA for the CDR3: TGTGCCAGCAGCGGGGCCACAGATACGCAGTATTTT. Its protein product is CASSGATDTQYF.

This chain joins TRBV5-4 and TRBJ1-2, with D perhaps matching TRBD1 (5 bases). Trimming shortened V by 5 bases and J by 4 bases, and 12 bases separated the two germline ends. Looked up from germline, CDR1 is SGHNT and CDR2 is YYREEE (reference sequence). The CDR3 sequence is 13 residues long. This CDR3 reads CASSSGGGYGYTF. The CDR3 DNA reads TGTGCCAGCAGTTCGGGGGGAGGCTATGGCTACACCTTC.

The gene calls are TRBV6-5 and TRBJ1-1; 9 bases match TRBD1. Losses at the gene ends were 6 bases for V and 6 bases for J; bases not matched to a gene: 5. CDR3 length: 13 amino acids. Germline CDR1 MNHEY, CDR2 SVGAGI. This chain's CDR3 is CASRGTGKAEAFF. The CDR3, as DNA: TGTGCCAGCAGGGGGACAGGGAAGGCTGAAGCTTTCTTT.

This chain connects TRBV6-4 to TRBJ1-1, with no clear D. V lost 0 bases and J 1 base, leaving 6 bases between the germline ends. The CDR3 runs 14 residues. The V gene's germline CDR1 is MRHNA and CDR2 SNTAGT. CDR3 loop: CASSDSRSNTEAFF. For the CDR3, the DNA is TGTGCCAGCAGTGACTCGAGGTCGAACACTGAAGCTTTCTTT.

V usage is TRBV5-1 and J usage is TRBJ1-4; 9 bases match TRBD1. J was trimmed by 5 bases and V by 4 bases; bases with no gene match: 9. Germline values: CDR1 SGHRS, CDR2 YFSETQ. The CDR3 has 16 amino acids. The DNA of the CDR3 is TGCGCCAGCAGCCAAGCACCGGGACAGGGAAATGAAAAACTGTTTTTT. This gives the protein CASSQAPGQGNEKLFF.

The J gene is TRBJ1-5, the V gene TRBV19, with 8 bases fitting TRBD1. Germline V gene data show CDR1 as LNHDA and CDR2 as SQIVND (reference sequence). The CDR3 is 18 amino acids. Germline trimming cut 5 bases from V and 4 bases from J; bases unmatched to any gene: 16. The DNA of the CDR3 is TGTGCCAGTAGTCCCCCCCACAGGGGGAAGGCTTTGAATCAGCCCCAGCATTTT. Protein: CASSPPHRGKALNQPQHF.